The source of this T cell receptor beta chain is a study of identical twins. TCRdb re-called the 5' RACE reads through MiXCR, storing one row per CDR3 protein. The data show over 550,000 distinct CDR3 sequences, just over 7% seen once. This clonotype has at least ten counts. These same data were also listed under a study on yellow fever vaccine responses in identical twins.

The specimen was PBMCs. The receptor was isolated from a young woman in good health.

CDR3 region: CASSSPGGADTQYF. CDR3 DNA: TGTGCCAGCAGCTCCCCGGGGGGCGCAGATACGCAGTATTTT. J is TRBJ2-3 and V is TRBV12-3 or TRBV12-4, with D maybe TRBD2 (7 bases). V was clipped by 6 bases and J by 4 bases, with 14 bases between them. The CDR3 covers 14 residues.